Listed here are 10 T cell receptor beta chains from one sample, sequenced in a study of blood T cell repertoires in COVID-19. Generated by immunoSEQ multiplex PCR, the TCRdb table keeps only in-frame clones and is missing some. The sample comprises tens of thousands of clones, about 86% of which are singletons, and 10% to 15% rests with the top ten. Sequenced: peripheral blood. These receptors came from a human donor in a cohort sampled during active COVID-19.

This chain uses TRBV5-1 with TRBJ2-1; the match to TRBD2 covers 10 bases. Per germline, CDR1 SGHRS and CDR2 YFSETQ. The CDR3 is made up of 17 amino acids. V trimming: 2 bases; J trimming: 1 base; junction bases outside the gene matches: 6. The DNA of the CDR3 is TGCGCCAGCAGCTTTGGAAAGCGGGGGGGATCCTACAATGAGCAGTTCTTC. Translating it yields CASSFGKRGGSYNEQFF. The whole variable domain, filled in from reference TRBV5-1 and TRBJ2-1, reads KAGVTQTPRYLIKTRGQQVTLSCSPISGHRSVSWYQQTPGQGLQFLFEYFSETQRNKGNFPGRFSGRQFSNSRSEMNVSTLELGDSALYLCASSFGKRGGSYNEQFFGPGTRLTVL.

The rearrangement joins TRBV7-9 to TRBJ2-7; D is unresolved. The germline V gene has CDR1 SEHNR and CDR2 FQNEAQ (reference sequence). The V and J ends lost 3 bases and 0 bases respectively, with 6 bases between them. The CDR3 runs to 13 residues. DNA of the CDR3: TGTGCCAGCAGCTTTACATACTCCTACGAGCAGTACTTC. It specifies CASSFTYSYEQYF. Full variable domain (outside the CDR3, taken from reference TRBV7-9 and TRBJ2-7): DTGVSQNPRHKITKRGQNVTFRCDPISEHNRLYWYRQTLGQGPEFLTYFQNEAQLEKSRLLSDRFSAERPKGSFSTLEIQRTEQGDSAMYLCASSFTYSYEQYFGPGTRLTVT.

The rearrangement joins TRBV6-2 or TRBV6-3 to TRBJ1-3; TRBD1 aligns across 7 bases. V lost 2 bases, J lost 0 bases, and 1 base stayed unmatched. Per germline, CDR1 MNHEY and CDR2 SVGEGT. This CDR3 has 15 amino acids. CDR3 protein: CASSYRDSSGNTIYF. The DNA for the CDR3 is TGTGCCAGCAGTTACCGGGACAGCTCTGGAAACACCATATATTTT.

The CDR3 protein is CASISGQGARETEAFF. CDR3 nucleotides: TGTGCCAGTATTTCGGGACAGGGGGCTAGAGAGACTGAAGCTTTCTTT. The genes are TRBV19 and TRBJ1-1, with 12 bases identical to TRBD1. The V segment lost 7 bases and the J segment 5 bases; nucleotides outside the gene matches: 11. This CDR3 has 16 amino acids. Germline CDR1 and CDR2: LNHDA and SQIVND (reference sequence).

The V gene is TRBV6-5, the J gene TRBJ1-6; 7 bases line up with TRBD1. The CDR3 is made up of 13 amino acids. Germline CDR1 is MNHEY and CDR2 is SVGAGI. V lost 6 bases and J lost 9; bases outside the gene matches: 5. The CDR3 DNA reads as TGTGCCAGCAGAACCCACAGGGGTTCACCCCTCCACTTT. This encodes CASRTHRGSPLHF.

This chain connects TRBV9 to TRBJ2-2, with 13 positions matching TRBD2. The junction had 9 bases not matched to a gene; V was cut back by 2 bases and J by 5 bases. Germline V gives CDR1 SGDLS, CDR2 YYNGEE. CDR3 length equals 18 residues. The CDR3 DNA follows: TGTGCCAGCAGCGTGGAAGGACTAGCGGGGGTGAGGACCGGGGAGCTGTTTTTT. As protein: CASSVEGLAGVRTGELFF. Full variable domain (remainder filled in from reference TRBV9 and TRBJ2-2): DSGVTQTPKHLITATGQRVTLRCSPRSGDLSVYWYQQSLDQGLQFLIQYYNGEERAKGNILERFSAQQFPDLHSELNLSSLELGDSALYFCASSVEGLAGVRTGELFFGEGSRLTVL.

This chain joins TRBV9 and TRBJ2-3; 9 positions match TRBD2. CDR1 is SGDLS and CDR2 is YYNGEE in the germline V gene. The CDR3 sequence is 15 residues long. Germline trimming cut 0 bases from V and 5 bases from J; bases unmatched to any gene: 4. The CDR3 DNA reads TGTGCCAGCAGCGTAGGCCTAGCGGGATTAGATACGCAGTATTTT. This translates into CASSVGLAGLDTQYF.

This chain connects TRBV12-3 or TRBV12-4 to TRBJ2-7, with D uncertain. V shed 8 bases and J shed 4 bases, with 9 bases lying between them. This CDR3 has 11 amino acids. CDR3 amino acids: CASSPQYEQYF. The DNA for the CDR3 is TGTGCCAGCTCCCCCCAGTACGAGCAGTACTTC.

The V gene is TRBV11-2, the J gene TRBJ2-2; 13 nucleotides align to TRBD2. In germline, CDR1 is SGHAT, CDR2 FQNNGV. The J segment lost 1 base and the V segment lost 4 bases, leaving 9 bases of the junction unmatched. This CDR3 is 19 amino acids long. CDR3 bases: TGTGCCAGCAGCTCGACCGGGACTAGCGGGAATATGAACACCGGGGAGCTGTTTTTT. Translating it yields CASSSTGTSGNMNTGELFF.

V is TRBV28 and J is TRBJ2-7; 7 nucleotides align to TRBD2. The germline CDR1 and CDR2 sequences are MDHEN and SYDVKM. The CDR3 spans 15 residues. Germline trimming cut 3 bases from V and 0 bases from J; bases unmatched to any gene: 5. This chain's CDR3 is CASSFSSGASYEQYF. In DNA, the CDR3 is TGTGCCAGCAGTTTCTCTAGCGGCGCCTCCTACGAGCAGTACTTC.